Shown below are 16 T cell receptor beta chains from a single sample sequenced in a study of blood T cell repertoires in COVID-19 (dated by TCRdb to 2018 to 2020). Receptor amplification or capture employed the immunoSEQ multiplex PCR assay. Entries here come from immuneACCESS through TCRdb and include only in-frame sequences with V and J called. Some clones fail to appear in such tables; in the studies checked, an unresolved V gene covers under half of the shortfall, and the cause of the remainder is unknown. This sample comprises 150,000 to 200,000 clones, 85% to 90% of them detected only once. The top ten clones comprise around 0.88% of the sample. Sequencing was done on a sample of peripheral blood. The receptors shown here come from a woman under 30 who had recovered from COVID-19.

The chain uses TRBV7-9 and TRBJ2-1; maybe TRBD1 (6 bases). The V end was cut by 5 bases, the J end by 6 bases, with 11 bases between. The CDR3 consists of 13 residues. The germline V gene encodes CDR1 SEHNR and CDR2 FQNEAQ (reference sequence). In DNA form, the CDR3 reads TGTGCCAGCAGCCCCACGACAGGCAATGAGCAGTTCTTC. Translating gives CASSPTTGNEQFF. The whole variable domain, filled in from reference TRBV7-9 and TRBJ2-1, reads DTGVSQNPRHKITKRGQNVTFRCDPISEHNRLYWYRQTLGQGPEFLTYFQNEAQLEKSRLLSDRFSAERPKGSFSTLEIQRTEQGDSAMYLCASSPTTGNEQFFGPGTRLTVL.

This chain links TRBV7-2 with TRBJ2-7, with TRBD2 matching 11 bases. V lost 5 bases and J lost 1; bases outside the gene matches: 4. The CDR3 runs to 15 residues. CDR1 and CDR2 from the germline V gene are SGHTA and FQGNSA. The CDR3 region has the DNA TGTGCCAGCAGCCTAACTAGCGGGGGTTCCTACGAGCAGTACTTC. It encodes CASSLTSGGSYEQYF.

This clone has more than one count but fewer than ten. The rearrangement uses TRBV5-6 and TRBJ1-2; 7 bases agree with TRBD1. This CDR3 has 15 amino acids. Germline-derived CDR1 and CDR2 are SGHDT and YYEEEE. The trim removed 4 bases at V and 5 bases at J, leaving 11 bases unmatched. This chain's CDR3 is CASSTLAGQPYGYTF. CDR3 nucleotide sequence: TGTGCCAGCAGCACGCTGGCGGGACAGCCTTATGGCTACACCTTC. Combining the CDR3 with reference TRBV5-6 and TRBJ1-2 gives the whole variable domain DAGVTQSPTHLIKTRGQQVTLRCSPKSGHDTVSWYQQALGQGPQFIFQYYEEEERQRGNFPDRFSGHQFPNYSSELNVNALLLGDSALYLCASSTLAGQPYGYTFGSGTRLTVV.

The J gene is TRBJ2-7, the V gene TRBV7-9; D uncertain. CDR3 length: 11 residues. Germline V gives CDR1 SEHNR, CDR2 FQNEAQ (reference sequence). V was clipped by 6 bases and J by 7 bases, with 10 bases between them. The CDR3 nucleotides are TGTGCCAGCAGTCCATTACGGGAGCAGTACTTC. Its protein product is CASSPLREQYF.

V and J are TRBV4-3 and TRBJ2-3, with TRBD2 matching over 13 bases. With 3 bases clipped from V and 11 bases from J, the junction kept 11 bases outside the gene matches. The CDR3 contains 16 residues. CDR1 is LGHNA, CDR2 YSLEER, per germline. The DNA for the CDR3 is TGCGCCAGCAGCCAGGCGACTAGCGGGGGGACGAGGGGGCAGTATTTT. Its protein is CASSQATSGGTRGQYF.

V is TRBV6-6 and J is TRBJ2-7; TRBD1 aligns across 7 bases. CDR1 and CDR2 from the germline V gene are MNHNY and SVGAGI (reference sequence). V lost 8 bases and J lost 1; bases outside the gene matches: 14. This CDR3 spans 16 amino acids. DNA for the CDR3: TGTGCCAGCTTGCCCCCAACAGGGGATGGGTCCTACGAGCAGTACTTC. Translated, it gives CASLPPTGDGSYEQYF.

With regard to this clone: Other nucleotide sequences in the sample specify the same CDR3. J is TRBJ1-1 and V is TRBV29-1; 9 bases agree with TRBD1. Trimming cost V 4 bases and J 7 bases; bases outside gene matches: 10. From germline, CDR1 is SQVTM and CDR2 ANQGSEA. The CDR3 is 14 amino acids. This CDR3 reads CSVVTSQGAYEAFF. For the CDR3, the DNA is TGCAGCGTTGTGACATCACAGGGGGCATATGAAGCTTTCTTT.

V gene TRBV19 combines with J gene TRBJ2-1, with D perhaps TRBD1 (6 bases). CDR3 size: 15 residues. V lost 0 bases and J lost 3, with 9 bases in between. Germline V gene lookup returns CDR1 LNHDA and CDR2 SQIVND (reference sequence). The CDR3 DNA reads TGTGCCAGTAGTATAGAGGCAGGGGTCTACAATGAGCAGTTCTTC. Protein product: CASSIEAGVYNEQFF.

This chain links TRBV29-1 with TRBJ1-2, with unresolved D. V lost 5 bases and J 6 bases, leaving 16 bases between the germline ends. Germline CDR1 is SQVTM and CDR2 is ANQGSEA. This CDR3 spans 13 amino acids. The CDR3 bases are TGCAGCGTTAAACCCCTGTTGGCAGATGGCTACACCTTC. Amino acid sequence: CSVKPLLADGYTF.

The rearrangement joins TRBV7-9 to TRBJ2-3; 10 bases agree with TRBD1. Germline V CDR1 and CDR2: SEHNR, FQNEAQ (reference sequence). The V and J ends lost 5 bases and 1 base, in that order; junction bases with no gene match: 3. The CDR3 is 15 amino acids. The CDR3 is CASSRTGGGTDTQYF. CDR3 sequence (DNA): TGTGCCAGCAGCCGGACAGGGGGGGGCACAGATACGCAGTATTTT.

V gene TRBV7-2 combines with J gene TRBJ2-2; 13 bases map to TRBD2. This CDR3 has 16 amino acids. With V trimmed by 4 bases and J by 6 bases, 5 bases remained unmatched. The germline V gene encodes CDR1 SGHTA and CDR2 FQGNSA. This CDR3 reads CASSSGLAGVSGELFF. In DNA form, the CDR3 reads TGTGCCAGCAGCTCAGGACTAGCGGGAGTGTCCGGGGAGCTGTTTTTT.

The V gene is TRBV20-1, the J gene TRBJ2-1; D is unclear. Deletions cut 2 bases from V and 9 bases from J, with 8 bases between. The CDR3 runs 11 residues. Germline values: CDR1 DFQATT, CDR2 SNEGSKA (reference sequence). The CDR3 sequence is CSARSPGEQFF. The CDR3 nucleotides read TGCAGTGCTAGATCCCCGGGTGAGCAGTTCTTC.

The V call is TRBV7-2, the J call TRBJ2-3, with 8 bases lining up with TRBD2. Germline CDR1 SGHTA, CDR2 FQGNSA. With V trimmed by 5 bases and J by 2 bases, 3 bases remained unmatched. The CDR3 spans 14 residues. The CDR3 DNA is TGTGCCAGCAGCCGGGGGGGCCTCACAGATACGCAGTATTTT. Its protein is CASSRGGLTDTQYF.

The J gene is TRBJ1-1, the V gene TRBV19, with 8 positions matching TRBD1. Germline-derived CDR1 and CDR2 are LNHDA and SQIVND (reference sequence). With 3 bases clipped from V and 9 bases from J, the junction kept 6 bases outside the gene matches. The CDR3 spans 13 residues. This CDR3 reads CASSIGQGAKAFF. The CDR3 nucleotides are TGTGCCAGTAGTATTGGCCAGGGGGCGAAAGCTTTCTTT. The full variable domain, completed using reference TRBV19 and TRBJ1-1, is DGGITQSPKYLFRKEGQNVTLSCEQNLNHDAMYWYRQDPGQGLRLIYYSQIVNDFQKGDIAEGYSVSREKKESFPLTVTSAQKNPTAFYLCASSIGQGAKAFFGQGTRLTVV.

DNA of the CDR3: TGTGCCAGTGGACAGGGACCCACTGAAGCTTTCTTT. Its translation is CASGQGPTEAFF. This chain joins TRBV6-5 and TRBJ1-1, with 8 bases aligning to TRBD1. V was clipped by 9 bases and J by 4 bases; unmatched bases: 4. CDR3 size: 12 residues. Germline CDR1 MNHEY, CDR2 SVGAGI.

The chain recombines TRBV20-1 with TRBJ1-2, with 11 positions matching TRBD1. The J segment lost 7 bases and the V segment lost 5 bases, leaving 6 bases of the junction unmatched. Germline V gene sequence: CDR1 DFQATT, CDR2 SNEGSKA (reference sequence). The CDR3 is 13 residues long. CDR3 coding DNA: TGCAGTGCTGGTGGACAGGGGGCGCCTGGCTACACCTTC. Translating it yields CSAGGQGAPGYTF.